The clone carrying this T cell receptor beta chain was recorded many times. What it binds is unknown. This record belongs to a study of T cells after yellow fever vaccination. Background on the study: With SMART-Seq v4 Ultra Low Input, the fractions containing low cell numbers were prepared. Whole-study findings and limits: A limited proportion of clonotypes was detected within both the CD4 and CD8 compartments. One caveat is that FACS-sorted repertoires could contain abundant clonotypes contaminating from the bulk population.

The germline CDR1 and CDR2 sequences are SGHTA and FQGTGA. The CDR3 loop spans 13 amino acids. Between the trimmed V and J ends, which lost 6 bases and 3 bases, there was a span of 11 bases. Universal primer sites and UMIs were introduced during 5'RACE template-switching synthesis of TCR cDNA. TCRdb re-analysed the 5' RACE reads in MiXCR, keeping a single row per CDR3 protein. The sample yields some 200,000 distinct CDR3 sequences, roughly 3% seen once. This chain connects TRBV7-3 to TRBJ1-2; a possible D gene is TRBD1 (5 bases). This clonotype was sampled from a man between 18 and 35 years old who received the YFV17D yellow fever vaccine. Sequences were derived from CD4+ T cells sorted from PBMCs, sampled 10 days after the yellow fever booster vaccination. CDR3 sequence (DNA): TGTGCCAGCAGACGGGGCTTAGACTATGGCTACACCTTC. Its translation: CASRRGLDYGYTF.